Each of the 18 T cell receptor beta chains below was sequenced from the same sample in a study of CD8 T cells in ankylosing spondylitis. What these receptors recognize is not known. TCRdb reprocessed the 5' RACE reads with MiXCR, giving one entry per CDR3 protein. The top ten clones hold around 3.6% of a sample with around 490,000 distinct CDR3 sequences, approximately 5% of them seen once. Notes on the study in general: Among TCR beta sequences, a motif of eight highly homologous variants appeared characteristic of ankylosing spondylitis blood.

Specimen: blood, either unsorted or a sorted T cell fraction (not recorded which). These receptor sequences come from a male donor with ankylosing spondylitis.

This clonotype has at least ten counts. The chain recombines TRBV5-5 with TRBJ2-2, with TRBD2 matching 7 bases. In germline, CDR1 is SGHKS, CDR2 YYEKEE (reference sequence). CDR3 length: 15 amino acids. J lost 0 bases, V lost 2 bases, and 1 base had no gene match. CDR3 in DNA: TGTGCCAGCAGCTTAGGACTAGCGAACACCGGGGAGCTGTTTTTT. Its translation: CASSLGLANTGELFF.

This sequence joins TRBV28 and TRBJ1-1; D is unclear. The CDR3 is 12 amino acids. Per germline, CDR1 MDHEN and CDR2 SYDVKM. Trimming removed 1 base from V and 11 bases from J, with 11 bases in between. The chain's CDR3 is CASSLLFRLAFF. Here the CDR3 DNA reads TGTGCCAGCAGTTTATTGTTCCGGCTGGCTTTCTTT.

This clonotype has a count of ten or more. The J gene is TRBJ1-2, the V gene TRBV10-3; D is unresolved. Trimming pared 0 bases from V and 4 bases from J, leaving 15 bases between. CDR3 size: 16 residues. Germline loops: CDR1 ENHRY, CDR2 SYGVKD. CDR3 sequence reads: CAISESLYVGSYGYTF. DNA of the CDR3: TGTGCCATCAGTGAGTCGTTGTACGTGGGAAGCTATGGCTACACCTTC.

This clonotype showed up many times. V and J are TRBV29-1 and TRBJ2-1, with TRBD1 identical over 7 bases. CDR3 length: 12 residues. The junction had 7 bases not matched to a gene; V was cut back by 5 bases and J by 9 bases. The V gene's germline CDR1 is SQVTM and CDR2 ANQGSEA. In DNA, the CDR3 is TGCAGCGTTCGGACAGGTGGGGGTGAGCAGTTCTTC. It is translated as CSVRTGGGEQFF.

This chain joins TRBV24-1 and TRBJ2-7; 7 bases are a match to TRBD1. The germline V gene has CDR1 KGHDR and CDR2 SFDVKD. V lost 3 bases, J lost 3 bases, and 10 bases stayed unmatched. The CDR3 totals 16 residues. CDR3 amino acids: CATSDISSGQHYEQYF. As DNA, the CDR3 is TGTGCCACCAGTGATATATCATCGGGACAGCACTACGAGCAGTACTTC.

This clonotype came up many times. This chain uses TRBV5-1 with TRBJ2-7; the match to TRBD2 covers 7 bases. With V trimmed by 1 base and J by 0 bases, 7 bases remained unmatched. The CDR3 contains 16 residues. The germline CDR1 and CDR2 sequences are SGHRS and YFSETQ. The CDR3 coding sequence is TGCGCCAGCAGCTTGACCCGAGCGGGGAGCTCCTACGAGCAGTACTTC. Protein product: CASSLTRAGSSYEQYF.

This chain joins TRBV19 and TRBJ2-1, with 8 bases aligning to TRBD1. Germline-derived CDR1 and CDR2 are LNHDA and SQIVND (reference sequence). The junction had 6 bases not matched to a gene; V was cut back by 2 bases and J by 6 bases. This CDR3 has 15 residues. The CDR3 spells CASSILDRESNEQFF. The CDR3 DNA reads TGTGCCAGTAGTATACTGGACAGGGAATCCAATGAGCAGTTCTTC.

This clonotype has at least ten counts. The chain carries TRBV6-5 and TRBJ2-7; 8 bases line up with TRBD1. CDR3 size: 15 residues. Trimming at V came to 4 bases and at J to 6 bases, leaving 11 bases not matched to a gene. Germline values: CDR1 MNHEY, CDR2 SVGAGI. This CDR3 is CASSLYTGTGSEQYF. The CDR3, as DNA: TGTGCCAGCAGTTTATATACCGGGACAGGATCCGAGCAGTACTTC.

This clonotype was found many times. The chain uses TRBV7-9 and TRBJ2-1; D may match TRBD1 or TRBD2 (5 bases each). The CDR3 is made up of 12 amino acids. CDR1 is SEHNR and CDR2 is FQNEAQ in the germline V gene (reference sequence). Trimming cost V 3 bases and J 5 bases, with 5 bases left between them. CDR3 loop: CASSLGDNEQFF. CDR3 sequence (DNA): TGTGCCAGCAGCTTGGGGGACAATGAGCAGTTCTTC.

This clonotype was observed at least ten times. This chain joins TRBV5-5 and TRBJ1-2; D might be TRBD1 (6 bases). This CDR3 comprises 16 residues. From germline, CDR1 is SGHKS and CDR2 YYEKEE (reference sequence). V lost 2 bases to trimming and J lost 1 base, with 15 bases between them. The CDR3 spells CASSFRGTFLNYGYTF. The CDR3 coding sequence is TGTGCCAGCAGCTTCCGAGGGACATTTCTTAACTATGGCTACACCTTC.

This clonotype was seen a few times. The V and J genes are TRBV4-3 and TRBJ1-4, with a tentative D call TRBD1 (6 bases). V was cut by 0 bases and J by 3 bases, with 14 bases left in between. CDR1 is LGHNA, CDR2 YSLEER, per germline. The CDR3 contains 17 residues. The CDR3: CASSQDRGAGANEKLFF. The CDR3 nucleotides read TGCGCCAGCAGCCAAGACCGCGGGGCAGGGGCTAATGAAAAACTGTTTTTT.

This clonotype showed up many times. The chain couples TRBV18 to TRBJ2-7; unclear D gene. CDR1 KGHSH and CDR2 LQKENI come from the germline V gene. CDR3 length: 14 residues. Trimming cost V 1 base and J 3 bases, with 10 bases left between them. The CDR3 protein is CASSPLTAFYEQYF. The CDR3 DNA reads as TGTGCCAGCTCACCACTAACGGCGTTCTACGAGCAGTACTTC.

Ten or more counts support this clonotype. The genes are TRBV20-1 and TRBJ2-7, with D hard to call. V was pared by 1 base and J by 2 bases, with 15 bases between. The germline V gene encodes CDR1 DFQATT and CDR2 SNEGSKA (reference sequence). The CDR3 runs to 15 residues. The CDR3 sequence: CSARVSRDLAYEQYF. Written as DNA, the CDR3 is TGCAGTGCTAGAGTCTCTAGGGATTTAGCCTACGAGCAGTACTTC.

This clonotype was picked up many times. The chain joins TRBV29-1 to TRBJ2-1; tentatively, D is TRBD1 (5 bases). Trimming left V 7 bases short and J 6 bases short, with 19 bases between. Germline V lookup: CDR1 SQVTM, CDR2 ANQGSEA. This CDR3 comprises 14 residues. CDR3 in DNA: TGCAGCGCCTTACAGGCGGTGGACGCCAATGAGCAGTTCTTC. Its translation is CSALQAVDANEQFF.

The genes are TRBV14 and TRBJ1-2; D not certain. The CDR3 sequence is 13 residues long. Trimming shortened V by 0 bases and J by 8 bases, and 10 bases separated the two germline ends. Germline V gene lookup returns CDR1 SGHDN and CDR2 FVKESK. The CDR3 reads CASSQDLRQGYTF. CDR3 sequence (DNA): TGTGCCAGCAGCCAAGATCTAAGGCAGGGCTACACCTTC.

This clonotype was counted at least ten times. The V gene is TRBV7-2, the J gene TRBJ2-7; 10 nucleotides align to TRBD2. The CDR3 contains 15 residues. Germline V gene sequence: CDR1 SGHTA, CDR2 FQGNSA. Trimming at V came to 4 bases and at J to 3 bases, leaving 6 bases not matched to a gene. Written as DNA, the CDR3 is TGTGCCAGCAGCTCTCTAGCGGGAGCGGGCTACGAGCAGTACTTC. Amino acid sequence: CASSSLAGAGYEQYF.

This clonotype was detected many times. J is TRBJ1-1 and V is TRBV5-1; tentative D call: TRBD1 (5 bases). Germline V CDR1 and CDR2: SGHRS, YFSETQ. The CDR3 sequence is 14 residues long. Trimming took off 4 bases at V and 3 bases at J, with 13 bases between the two ends. CDR3 region: CASSRTMEDTEAFF. The CDR3 DNA is TGCGCCAGCAGCCGGACAATGGAGGACACTGAAGCTTTCTTT.

This clonotype was recorded many times. The V and J genes are TRBV18 and TRBJ1-2; D uncertain. There are 14 residues in the CDR3. V was clipped by 3 bases and J by 2 bases, with 10 bases between them. The germline CDR1 and CDR2 sequences are KGHSH and LQKENI. This chain's CDR3 is CASSPGGKNYGYTF. CDR3 nucleotide sequence: TGTGCCAGCTCACCGGGAGGGAAGAACTATGGCTACACCTTC.